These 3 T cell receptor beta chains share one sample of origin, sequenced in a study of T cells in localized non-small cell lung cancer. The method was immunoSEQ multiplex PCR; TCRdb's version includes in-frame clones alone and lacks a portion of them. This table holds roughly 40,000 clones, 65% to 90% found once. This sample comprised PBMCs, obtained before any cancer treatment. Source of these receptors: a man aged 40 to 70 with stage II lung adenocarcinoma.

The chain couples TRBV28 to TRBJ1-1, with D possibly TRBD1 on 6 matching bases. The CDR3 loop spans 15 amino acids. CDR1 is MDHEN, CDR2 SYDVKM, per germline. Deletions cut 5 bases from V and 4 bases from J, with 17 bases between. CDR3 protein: CASSPWTVGSTEAFF. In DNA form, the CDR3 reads TGTGCCAGCAGTCCATGGACAGTTGGGAGCACTGAAGCTTTCTTT.

In DNA form, the CDR3 reads TGTGCCATCAGTGAGGGAAACCTCTCTGGAAACACCATATATTTT. Protein: CAISEGNLSGNTIYF. This rearrangement joins TRBV10-3 to TRBJ1-3, with unresolved D. V lost 2 bases and J lost 0, with 8 bases in between. CDR3 length: 15 amino acids. Germline CDR1 and CDR2: ENHRY and SYGVKD.

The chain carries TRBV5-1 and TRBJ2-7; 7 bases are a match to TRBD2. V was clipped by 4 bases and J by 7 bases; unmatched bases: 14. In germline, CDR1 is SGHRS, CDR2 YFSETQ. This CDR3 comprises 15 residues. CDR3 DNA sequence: TGCGCCAGCAGCCCAAGCGGGGACGCCGCCTCTGAGCAGTACTTC. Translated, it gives CASSPSGDAASEQYF.